Listed below are T cell receptor beta chains from one sample, sequenced in a study of coeliac disease. Libraries were prepared by immunoSEQ multiplex PCR; TCRdb keeps only in-frame clonotypes and omits some of them. Among roughly 8,000 clones listed, around three fifths were seen once. Sequenced: intraepithelial lymphocytes from the gut. These receptors were taken from a woman aged 60-70 years with celiac disease. Each CDR3 is given with its conserved first and last residue. The order of the fields is V gene, J gene, clone size, CDR3 protein. Clone size is stated in some rows and not others, as once, few, many or a class when expanded.

TRBV4-1,TRBJ1-4,medium-sized,CASSQGPGQENEKLFF
TRBV9,TRBJ2-5,.,CASSVGGTSQETQYF
TRBV4-3,TRBJ2-1,.,CASSQDGGTAYNEQFF
TRBV15,TRBJ1-5,.,CATSGQGSYQPQHF
TRBV13,TRBJ2-3,.,CASYSGTGSDTQYF
TRBV4-3,TRBJ2-3,.,CASSQDGGVGTDTQYF
TRBV7-9,TRBJ1-3,medium-sized,CASSLTRPSGNTIYF
TRBV29-1,TRBJ1-2,medium-sized,CSVPVNGYTF
TRBV25-1,TRBJ2-1,few,CATTAGGWGNEQFF
TRBV7-9,TRBJ2-1,.,CASSLTGTGNLNEQFF
TRBV5-6,TRBJ2-3,medium-sized,CASSFGLAGANTQYF
TRBV7-9,TRBJ2-1,.,CASSLGWVPSSYNEQFF
TRBV9,TRBJ2-3,.,CASGPGGTDTQYF
TRBV5-1,TRBJ2-3,.,CASRTDRGSTDTQYF
TRBV28,TRBJ2-5,medium-sized,CASSYLQETQYF
TRBV6-1,TRBJ2-1,.,CASSESHYEQFF
TRBV9,TRBJ2-3,.,CASSVTGTLEDTQYF
TRBV18,TRBJ1-5,.,CASSRLADQPQHF
TRBV9,TRBJ2-1,few,CASALAGHNEQFF
TRBV11-2,TRBJ2-5,.,CASSLGRGGKTQYF
TRBV29-1,TRBJ2-3,once,CSAALLAGLTDTQYF
TRBV28,TRBJ2-5,few,CASSLTGWGETQYF
TRBV7-9,TRBJ2-1,few,CASSLPAYNEQFF
TRBV6-5,TRBJ1-1,.,CASVLLGAANTEAFF
TRBV28,TRBJ1-5,.,CASSPTSDRGDNQPQHF